This T cell receptor (beta chain) emerged from a study of breast tumors, draining lymph nodes, adjacent tissues listed by TCRdb under 2016. General notes on the study: The study compared TCR beta repertoires across tumor, adjacent nontumor tissue and axillary lymph nodes from breast cancer patients. The study aimed to assess the relationships and possible T-cell exchange between tumor, surrounding tissue and draining lymph node repertoires in human breast cancer.

This clonotype turned up a few times. There is no known antigen for this receptor. Possible read error: a much larger clone is one base away. Sequencing used an Illumina HiSeq 2000. TCR beta chain libraries were generated through multiplex PCR amplification. The amplified TCR beta chain products were analyzed by high-throughput sequencing. TCRdb passed the public sequencing reads through fastp at Q25 and MiXCR, retaining productive beta sequences. Each entry merges the rows of one CDR3 protein and shows their most common DNA and genes. In this sample the table shows approximately 140,000 distinct CDR3 sequences, around a third of which occur a single time. The ten largest clones capture around 2.3% of the sample. CDR1 and CDR2 (SGHTA, FQGNSA) derive from the germline V gene. The CDR3 starts with the cysteine, ends with the phenylalanine, and has 13 residues. The read is trimmed to its CDR3 DNA, 39 bases read in frame from base 1.

The lymph node samples were taken from the axillary draining lymph nodes of breast cancer patients. Summary of the overall study and its limitations: Tumor T-cell repertoires showed less diversity than lymph node repertoires and more diversity than nontumor tissue repertoires, and tumor T-cell repertoires showed preferential V and J gene usage. Rather than being directly demonstrated, the conclusion that tumor T cells originate in lymph nodes was presented as consistent with a hypothesis. A scenario in which most tumor T cells derive from the lymph node and then expand within tumor tissue was judged to be consistent with the data. The similarity between tumor and nontumor tissue repertoires was significantly greater in luminal-like breast cancer than in basal-like breast cancer.

This sequence uses TRBV7-2 and TRBJ1-2; 7 bases in the middle match TRBD1. The clonotype originates from a female donor with breast cancer. Some clones in this sample may be carry-over from other donors' samples. Sample: axillary lymph node tissue. The DNA sequence is TGTGCCAGCGGCTTCGGGACAGACTCTGGCTACACCTTC. This gives the protein CASGFGTDSGYTF.